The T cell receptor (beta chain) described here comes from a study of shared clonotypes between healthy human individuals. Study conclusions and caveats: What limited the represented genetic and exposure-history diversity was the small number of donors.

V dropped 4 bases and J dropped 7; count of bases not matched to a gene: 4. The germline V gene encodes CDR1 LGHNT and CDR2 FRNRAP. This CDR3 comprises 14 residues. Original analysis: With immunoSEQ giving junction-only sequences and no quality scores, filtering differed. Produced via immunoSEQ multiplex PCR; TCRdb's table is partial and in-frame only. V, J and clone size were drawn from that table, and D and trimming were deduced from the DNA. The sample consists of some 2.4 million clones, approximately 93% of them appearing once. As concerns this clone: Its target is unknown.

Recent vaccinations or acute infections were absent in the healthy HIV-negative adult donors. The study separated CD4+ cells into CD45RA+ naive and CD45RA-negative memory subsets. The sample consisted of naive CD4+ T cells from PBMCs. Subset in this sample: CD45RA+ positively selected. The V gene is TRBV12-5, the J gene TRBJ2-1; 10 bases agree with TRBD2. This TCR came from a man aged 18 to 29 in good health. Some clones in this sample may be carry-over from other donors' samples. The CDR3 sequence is CASGSGLARNEQFF. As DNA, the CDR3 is TGTGCTAGTGGTTCGGGACTAGCGAGGAATGAGCAGTTCTTC.